This TCR beta chain was sequenced for a study of shared clonotypes between healthy human individuals. Regarding the study as a whole: Among donors, sharing of clonotypes was expected to be affected by sequencing depth. A reduction in generation probabilities was seen for non-shared clonotypes relative to those shared by all four donors.

Only Caucasian adults living in Nashville, Tennessee made up the donor group. DNA at around 200 ng, roughly 27,000 T cell genomes, went into sorted-subset replicate PCRs. TCRdb's copy holds only in-frame clones and misses some; the assay was immunoSEQ multiplex PCR. Counted here are over a million clones, around 78% occurring once; the ten biggest clones make up 0.6% to 0.75%. The germline V gene has CDR1 SGHRS and CDR2 YFSETQ. The CDR3 runs 15 residues. The V end was cut by 2 bases, the J end by 6 bases, with 17 bases between. Worth noting for this clone: Its antigen is undetermined.

Sequenced: memory CD4+ T cells from PBMCs. Subset: CD45RA-negative fraction. The receptor was isolated from a man aged 18 to 29 in good health. Some clones in this sample may be carry-over from other donors' samples. The chain combines TRBV5-1 with TRBJ1-1; D remains unclear. The CDR3 here is CASSFGSPLPAEAFF. CDR3 DNA: TGCGCCAGCAGCTTCGGGTCCCCCCTGCCGGCTGAAGCTTTCTTT.